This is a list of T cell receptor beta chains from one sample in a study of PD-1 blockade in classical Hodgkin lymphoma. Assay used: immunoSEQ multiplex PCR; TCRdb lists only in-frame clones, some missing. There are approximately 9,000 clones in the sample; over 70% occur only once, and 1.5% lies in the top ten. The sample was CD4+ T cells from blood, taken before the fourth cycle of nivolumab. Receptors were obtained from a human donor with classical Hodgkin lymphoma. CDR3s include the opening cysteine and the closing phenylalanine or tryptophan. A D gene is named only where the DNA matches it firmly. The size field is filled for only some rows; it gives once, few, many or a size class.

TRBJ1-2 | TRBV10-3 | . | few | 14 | CAISESGRDYGYTF | TGTGCCATCAGTGAGTCCGGCAGGGACTATGGCTACACCTTC
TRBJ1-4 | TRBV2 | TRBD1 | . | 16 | CASSGTGSGTNEKLFF | TGTGCCAGCAGCGGGACAGGGAGTGGGACTAATGAAAAACTGTTTTTT
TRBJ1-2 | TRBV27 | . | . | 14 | CASYLGGGLYGYTF | TGTGCCAGTTACCTCGGCGGGGGCCTATATGGCTACACCTTC
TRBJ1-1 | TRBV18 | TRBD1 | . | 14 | CATWTGAGSTEAFF | TGTGCCACCTGGACAGGCGCGGGGAGCACTGAAGCTTTCTTT
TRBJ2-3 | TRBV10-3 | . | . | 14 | CAISDETRTDTQYF | TGTGCCATCAGTGATGAGACACGCACAGATACGCAGTATTTT
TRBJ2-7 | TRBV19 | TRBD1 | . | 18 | CASSIEAGQGRLSGEQYF | TGTGCCAGTAGTATAGAAGCGGGACAGGGTCGACTATCGGGAGAGCAGTACTTC
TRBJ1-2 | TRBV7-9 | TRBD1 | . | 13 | CASSLQTGNGYTF | TGTGCCAGCAGCCTACAGACAGGGAATGGCTACACCTTC
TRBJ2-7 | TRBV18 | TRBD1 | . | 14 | CASSSDRLSYEQYF | TGTGCCAGCTCATCGGACAGGTTGTCCTACGAGCAGTACTTC
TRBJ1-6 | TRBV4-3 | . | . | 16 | CASSQEGLLGGSPLHF | TGCGCCAGCAGCCAAGAAGGCCTCTTAGGGGGTTCACCCCTCCACTTT
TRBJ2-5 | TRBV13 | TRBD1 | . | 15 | CASRDAGTGKETQYF | TGTGCCAGCCGAGATGCCGGGACAGGGAAAGAGACCCAGTACTTC
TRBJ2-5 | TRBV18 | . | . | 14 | CASSPPGSQETQYF | TGTGCCAGCTCACCCCCGGGCTCCCAAGAGACCCAGTACTTC
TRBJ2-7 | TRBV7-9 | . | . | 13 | CASSLDLTYEQYF | TGTGCCAGCAGCTTAGACTTAACCTACGAGCAGTACTTC
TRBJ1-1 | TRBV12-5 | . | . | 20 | CASGLIKKTAQGTVNTEAFF | TGTGCTAGTGGTTTGATAAAAAAGACGGCCCAGGGAACGGTGAACACTGAAGCTTTCTTT
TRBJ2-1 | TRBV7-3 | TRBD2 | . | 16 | CASSERTSGGYNEQFF | TGTGCCAGCAGCGAACGGACTAGCGGGGGCTACAATGAGCAGTTCTTC
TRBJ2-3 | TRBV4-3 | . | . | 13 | CASSPGRLDTQYF | TGCGCCAGCAGCCCTGGGAGATTGGATACGCAGTATTTT
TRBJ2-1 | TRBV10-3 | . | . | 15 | CAISPRDGSYNEQFF | TGTGCCATCAGCCCCCGGGACGGATCCTACAATGAGCAGTTCTTC
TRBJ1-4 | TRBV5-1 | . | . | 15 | CASSLVEGNNEKLFF | TGCGCCAGCAGCTTGGTCGAGGGGAATAATGAAAAACTGTTTTTT
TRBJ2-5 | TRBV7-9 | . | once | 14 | CASSLDWLGETQYF | TGTGCCAGCAGCTTAGACTGGCTAGGAGAGACCCAGTACTTC
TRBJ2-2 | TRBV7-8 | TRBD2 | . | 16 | CASSFVAGTNTGELFF | TGTGCCAGCAGCTTTGTAGCGGGGACGAACACCGGGGAGCTGTTTTTT
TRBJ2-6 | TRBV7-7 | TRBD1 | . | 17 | CASSLGTASSGANVLTF | TGTGCTAGCAGCTTAGGGACAGCCAGTTCTGGGGCCAACGTCCTGACTTTC
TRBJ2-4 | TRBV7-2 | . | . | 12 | CASSSGIHIQYF | TGTGCCAGCAGCTCAGGGATCCACATTCAGTACTTC
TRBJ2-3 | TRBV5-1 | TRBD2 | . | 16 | CASSYPSGSGTDTQYF | TGCGCCAGCAGCTACCCGAGCGGGAGCGGTACAGATACGCAGTATTTT
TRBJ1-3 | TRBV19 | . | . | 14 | CATGRGPGGNTIYF | TGTGCCACAGGTCGGGGACCTGGTGGAAACACCATATATTTT
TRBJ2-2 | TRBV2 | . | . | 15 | CASSEDRGGGGELFF | TGTGCCAGCAGTGAAGACAGGGGGGGCGGCGGGGAGCTGTTTTTT
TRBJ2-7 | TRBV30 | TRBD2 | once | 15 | CAWSVRLAGAYEQYF | TGTGCCTGGAGTGTACGTCTAGCGGGCGCCTACGAGCAGTACTTC
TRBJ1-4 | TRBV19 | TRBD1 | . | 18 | CACSIPFIRGQGGEKLFF | TGTGCCTGTAGTATCCCCTTTATCCGTGGACAGGGGGGGGAAAAACTGTTTTTT
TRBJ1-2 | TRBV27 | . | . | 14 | CASRINSARYGYTF | TGTGCCAGCAGGATTAACAGCGCCCGGTATGGCTACACCTTC
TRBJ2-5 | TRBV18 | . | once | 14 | CASSRDRAGETQYF | TGTGCCAGCTCACGAGACAGGGCGGGGGAGACCCAGTACTTC
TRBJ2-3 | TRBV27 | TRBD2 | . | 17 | CASSPPGTSARTDTQYF | TGTGCCAGCAGTCCACCCGGGACTAGCGCTCGCACAGATACGCAGTATTTT
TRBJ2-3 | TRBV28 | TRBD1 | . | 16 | CASSLDLTGVGDTQYF | TGTGCCAGCAGTCTCGACCTAACAGGGGTAGGGGATACGCAGTATTTT
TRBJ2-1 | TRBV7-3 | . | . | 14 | CASRQGYAYNEQFF | TGTGCCAGCAGGCAGGGGTACGCCTACAATGAGCAGTTCTTC
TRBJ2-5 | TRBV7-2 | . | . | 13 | CASSLDSYETQYF | TGTGCCAGCAGCTTAGACTCCTACGAGACCCAGTACTTC
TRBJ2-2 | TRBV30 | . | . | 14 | CAWSVSAEGGELFF | TGTGCCTGGAGTGTGTCTGCGGAGGGCGGGGAGCTGTTTTTT
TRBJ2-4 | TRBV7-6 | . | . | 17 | CASSSPEVMGGKNIQYF | TGTGCCAGCAGCTCACCGGAGGTCATGGGGGGCAAAAACATTCAGTACTTC
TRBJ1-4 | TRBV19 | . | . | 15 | CASSPSRATNEKLFF | TGTGCCAGTAGTCCCTCCCGGGCGACTAATGAAAAACTGTTTTTT
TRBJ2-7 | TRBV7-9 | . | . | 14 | CASSLGIGDYEQYF | TGTGCCAGCAGCTTAGGAATAGGGGACTACGAGCAGTACTTC
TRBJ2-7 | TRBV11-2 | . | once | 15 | CASRSGLLGSYEQYF | TGTGCCAGCAGATCGGGACTGCTCGGGTCCTACGAGCAGTACTTC
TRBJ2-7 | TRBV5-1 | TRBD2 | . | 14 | CASSPSGNSYEQYF | TGCGCCAGCAGCCCTAGCGGGAACTCCTACGAGCAGTACTTC
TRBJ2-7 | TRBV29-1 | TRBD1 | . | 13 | CSADRAPSYEQYF | TGCAGCGCCGACAGGGCGCCATCCTACGAGCAGTACTTC
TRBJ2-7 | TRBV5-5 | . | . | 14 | CASSLTFPYYEQYF | TGTGCCAGCAGCTTGACATTTCCTTACTACGAGCAGTACTTC
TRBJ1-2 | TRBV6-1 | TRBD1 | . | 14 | CASSEAGTGFGYTF | TGTGCCAGCAGTGAAGCTGGGACAGGGTTTGGCTACACCTTC
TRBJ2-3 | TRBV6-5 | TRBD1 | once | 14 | CASSSLQGADTQYF | TGTGCCAGCAGTTCTCTTCAGGGGGCAGATACGCAGTATTTT
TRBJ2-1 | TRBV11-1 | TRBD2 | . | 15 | CASSLEGLAINEQFF | TGTGCCAGCAGCTTAGAGGGACTAGCAATCAATGAGCAGTTCTTC
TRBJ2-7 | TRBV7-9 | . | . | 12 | CASSLVGYEQYF | TGTGCCAGCAGCTTAGTGGGATACGAGCAGTACTTC
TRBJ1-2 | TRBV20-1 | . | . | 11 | CSARGAYGYTF | TGCAGTGCTAGAGGAGCGTATGGCTACACCTTC
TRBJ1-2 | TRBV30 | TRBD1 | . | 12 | CAWSQGADGYTF | TGTGCCTGGTCACAGGGGGCTGATGGCTACACCTTC